The table lists the clone carrying this T cell receptor beta chain with a few counts. The source of the sample is a study of blood T cell repertoires in COVID-19. Overall study: Samples of COVID-19 (acute and convalescent) were obtained from the United States, Italy and Spain. Sources were T cells, B-cell-depleted T cells, or PBMCs; the material itself was cDNA or gDNA.

TCRdb's copy holds only in-frame clones and misses some; the assay was immunoSEQ multiplex PCR. The sample includes about 22,000 clones, roughly 88% of them seen just once. The receptor's source is an elderly man with active or convalescent COVID-19. Sequences were obtained from peripheral blood.

CDR3 nucleotide sequence: TGTGCCAGTAGTATATGGCGGAGTGGAAATCAGCCCCAGCATTTT. Its protein product is CASSIWRSGNQPQHF. The chain combines TRBV19 with TRBJ1-5, with no clear D. From germline, CDR1 is LNHDA and CDR2 SQIVND (reference sequence). The CDR3 covers 15 residues. The ends were cut back, 2 bases at V and 4 bases at J, with 12 bases in the middle.